Sequencing of this T cell receptor (beta chain) was carried out in a study of somatic mutations in cytotoxic T cells in rheumatoid arthritis. In the study overall: Flow-sorting brought some V beta antibody-stained T-cell populations to nearly 100% purity, V beta1+ cells sequenced for TCRB among them.

A word on this clone: Its matching antigen is unknown.

CDR1 and CDR2 from the germline V gene are SEHNR and FQNEAQ (reference sequence). Trimming removed 1 base from V and 2 bases from J, with 14 bases in between. This CDR3 region has 16 residues. Study-level findings and limits: With about 60 patients examined, roughly eight had a largest CD8+ clone exceeding 20% of CD8+ cells. Within the rheumatoid arthritis patients, CD8+ clonality went up as age increased (Spearman r=0.49). The same was not true of the healthy controls.

TCRdb's table, derived via immunoSEQ multiplex PCR, lists solely in-frame clones and lacks some. The sample comprises about 30,000 clones, around four fifths of which are singletons, and 8.4% rests with the top ten. The sequenced material came from CD8+ T cells sorted from blood. This sequence joins TRBV7-9 and TRBJ2-5; no clear D. The receptor comes from an adult with rheumatoid arthritis. This chain's CDR3 is CASSLVPGRAQETQYF. DNA of the CDR3: TGTGCCAGCAGCTTAGTTCCGGGTAGAGCTCAAGAGACCCAGTACTTC. Based on the CDR3 plus reference TRBV7-9 and TRBJ2-5, the full variable domain is DTGVSQNPRHKITKRGQNVTFRCDPISEHNRLYWYRQTLGQGPEFLTYFQNEAQLEKSRLLSDRFSAERPKGSFSTLEIQRTEQGDSAMYLCASSLVPGRAQETQYFGPGTRLLVL.